This T cell receptor beta chain was identified in a study of tumor-infiltrating lymphocytes in glioblastoma multiforme. Multiple V-beta primers and a C-beta primer amplified TCRB from RNA. MiXCR, run by TCRdb on the multiplex PCR reads, gives a single entry per CDR3 protein. The sample shows around 8,600 distinct CDR3 sequences, 74% of them seen only once. V dropped 1 base and J dropped 12 bases, with 13 bases sitting between them. Germline assignment: CDR1 SGHAT and CDR2 FQNNGV. There are 13 residues in the CDR3. Sequenced sample: brain tumor tissue. The receptor was derived from a male donor with glioblastoma. This chain connects TRBV11-2 to TRBJ2-1, with unresolved D. The CDR3: CASSLGRGDVQFF. The CDR3 bases are TGTGCCAGCAGCTTAGGTAGAGGCGATGTGCAGTTCTTC.